These T cell receptor beta chains were read from a single sample in a study of blood T cell repertoires in COVID-19. The method was immunoSEQ multiplex PCR; TCRdb's version includes in-frame clones alone and lacks a portion of them. In the table there are 200,000 to 300,000 clones, roughly 87% of which are singletons. The material sequenced was peripheral blood. The receptors come from a human donor in a cohort sampled during active COVID-19. The conserved cysteine and the conserved F or W are not part of the CDR3 here. A D gene is named only where the DNA matches it firmly.

V gene,CDR3 length,J gene,D gene,CDR3 protein
TRBV28,12,TRBJ2-1,-,ASSLPRGYNEQF
TRBV4-3,14,TRBJ1-4,TRBD1,ASSQASGTAHEKLF
TRBV15,14,TRBJ2-1,TRBD2,ATSRGTSGGYNEQF
TRBV11-2,11,TRBJ2-7,TRBD1,ASSLSRGHEQY
TRBV28,16,TRBJ2-7,TRBD2,ASSFRASGGVLSYEQY
TRBV4-1,18,TRBJ2-5,TRBD2,ASSQELRMTSGRARETQY
TRBV5-8,10,TRBJ1-1,-,ASPNRNTEAF
TRBV10-3,14,TRBJ2-7,-,AISESTGGLAAEQY
TRBV7-3,11,TRBJ2-5,-,ASSSALQETQY
TRBV6-1,11,TRBJ1-5,-,ASSEQEGQPQH
TRBV7-6,13,TRBJ1-1,TRBD1,ASSYTTGVNTEAF
TRBV18,13,TRBJ1-1,-,ASSPSTGLNTEAF
TRBV7-2,11,TRBJ1-1,-,ASSSPGNTEAF
TRBV9,14,TRBJ2-3,TRBD2,ASSAEIAGGTDTQY
TRBV25-1,12,TRBJ2-3,TRBD2,AMVLAAYTDTQY
TRBV2,13,TRBJ2-7,TRBD2,ASTSDSAGDYEQY
TRBV4-3,14,TRBJ1-2,TRBD1,ASSQNPGQPNYGYT
TRBV6-5,12,TRBJ2-5,-,ASSPFQGQETQY
TRBV30,11,TRBJ1-2,-,AWSVNRAYGYT
TRBV19,12,TRBJ2-1,TRBD1,ASSLWTGRQEQF
TRBV27,13,TRBJ1-5,-,ASSSLPTGNQPQH
TRBV5-1,12,TRBJ2-7,TRBD1,ASSRDRGSYEQY
TRBV9,11,TRBJ1-2,TRBD1,ASSAGTGYGYT
TRBV9,13,TRBJ2-3,-,ASSVEPRSTDTQY
TRBV15,13,TRBJ1-1,-,ATSRVGADNTEAF
TRBV7-2,13,TRBJ1-4,TRBD1,ASSHPGQGVEKLF
TRBV28,12,TRBJ1-1,-,ASRPILDSTEAF
TRBV9,12,TRBJ2-7,TRBD2,ASSVGGEPYEQY
TRBV28,9,TRBJ2-7,-,ASINAYEQY
TRBV28,12,TRBJ2-3,TRBD2,ASSFQGLEDTQY
TRBV3-1/TRBV3-2,14,TRBJ1-2,-,ASSHTTLRSIYGYT
TRBV18,14,TRBJ2-7,TRBD2,ASSPRTSGGHYEQY
TRBV4-3,11,TRBJ2-3,-,ASSPIRGLTQY
TRBV6-5,13,TRBJ1-6,-,ASSLQTVYNSPLH
TRBV24-1,14,TRBJ1-5,-,ATSDGSGNSNQPQH
TRBV27,15,TRBJ1-2,-,ASSLSLGAESNYGYT
TRBV3-1/TRBV3-2,12,TRBJ1-2,-,ASSQDVTGSGYT
TRBV4-3,13,TRBJ2-7,-,ASSQVRVAGYEQY
TRBV18,12,TRBJ1-5,-,ASSPSRDNQPQH
TRBV27,12,TRBJ1-6,-,ASSLVREGSPLH
TRBV30,15,TRBJ1-4,-,AWSVGADLLANEKLF
TRBV6-5,11,TRBJ2-7,-,ASRMGLSYEQY
TRBV2,13,TRBJ1-1,TRBD1,ASTLWPTGDTEAF
TRBV6-5,13,TRBJ1-1,-,ATTYQRHLGTEAF
TRBV5-1,14,TRBJ2-5,TRBD2,ASSLVGSGRLETQY
TRBV30,10,TRBJ1-3,-,STGESGNTIY